This paragraph reports one T cell receptor beta chain. Its target is not known. TCRdb itself ran the RT-PCR reads through MiXCR, one entry per CDR3 protein. The sample lists around 15,000 distinct CDR3 sequences, roughly 80% seen once, with 1.8% in the top ten. Trimming shortened V by 0 bases and J by 0 bases, and 11 bases separated the two germline ends. Per the germline V gene, CDR1 is SQVTM and CDR2 is ANQGSEA. The length of the CDR3 is 16 residues. The data originate from a study of yellow fever vaccine responses in identical twins. Study-wide findings and caveats: After vaccination, twins' T cell response reportedly seemed partly convergent, partly personalized.

J is TRBJ2-2 and V is TRBV29-1, with D unresolved. The specimen comprised T cells from blood (PBMCs), unsorted or a sorted subset (not recorded which), sampled before or after yellow fever vaccination (not recorded which). This receptor was identified in a woman younger than 35 who received the yellow fever vaccine. The CDR3 DNA reads as TGCAGCGTTGAAGACCGAAGGACGGCGAACACCGGGGAGCTGTTTTTT. Residues: CSVEDRRTANTGELFF.